The text below deals with one TCR beta chain. Its cognate antigen is unknown. The ends lost 3 bases at V and 0 bases at J; junction bases unmatched: 7. The germline gives CDR1 SGHNT, CDR2 YENEEA. This CDR3 has 17 amino acids. The material for each subset, its genomic DNA, was split evenly across several immunoSEQ plates. The assay was immunoSEQ multiplex PCR, and TCRdb's table has in-frame clones only and misses some. Of some 1.5 million clones in the sample, nearly 99% were seen once. The source of the sample is a study of shared clonotypes between healthy human individuals. Study information: The plates for each donor numbered three CD4 naive, three CD4 memory, two CD8 naive and one CD8 memory. Findings and limits, study-wide: Several donors held about 5% of naive CD4 clonotypes in common.

Sequencing used naive CD4+ T cells sorted from blood. Subset: CD45RA+ positively selected. This chain joins TRBV11-3 and TRBJ2-1, with 8 positions matching TRBD1. The TCR sequence derives from a man aged 30 to 45 in good health. The chain's CDR3 is CASSFGTGHSSYNEQFF. The CDR3, as DNA: TGTGCCAGCAGCTTCGGGACAGGACATAGCTCCTACAATGAGCAGTTCTTC.